Listed below are T cell receptor beta chains from one sample, sequenced in a study of T cell responses to AZD1222 COVID-19 vaccine. Assay used: immunoSEQ multiplex PCR; TCRdb lists only in-frame clones, some missing. The top ten clones hold around 5% of a sample with approximately 50,000 clones, over 70% of them seen once. Sequenced material: peripheral blood, taken 28 days after the second AZD1222 dose. These receptors came from an adult who received the AZD1222 COVID-19 vaccine. Each CDR3 is given without its conserved first and last residue.

j_gene: TRBJ2-3; v_gene: TRBV27; CDR3aa: ASRRRQGASDTQY
j_gene: TRBJ2-1; v_gene: TRBV11-2; CDR3aa: ASSLEVGYNEQF
j_gene: TRBJ1-1; v_gene: TRBV11-2; CDR3aa: ASSLQGVTEAF
j_gene: TRBJ2-1; v_gene: TRBV3-1/TRBV3-2; CDR3aa: ASSQGVVSEQF
j_gene: TRBJ1-6; v_gene: TRBV28; CDR3aa: ASSLANSPLH
j_gene: TRBJ1-3; v_gene: TRBV6-5; CDR3aa: ATPGTGGHTIY
j_gene: TRBJ1-2; v_gene: TRBV28; CDR3aa: ASSFPGNLGYT
j_gene: TRBJ2-1; v_gene: TRBV28; CDR3aa: ASSSPGTGSNEQF
j_gene: TRBJ2-1; v_gene: TRBV28; CDR3aa: ASKLEGTQYNEQF
j_gene: TRBJ1-2; v_gene: TRBV28; CDR3aa: ASSMTGSGYT
j_gene: TRBJ2-3; v_gene: TRBV18; CDR3aa: ASSPGTGTYTDTQY
j_gene: TRBJ2-3; v_gene: TRBV6-4; CDR3aa: ASSDRGAGDTQY
j_gene: TRBJ1-1; v_gene: TRBV7-2; CDR3aa: ASSLTGATEAF
j_gene: TRBJ2-7; v_gene: TRBV6-5; CDR3aa: ASASRASGRTWY
j_gene: TRBJ2-3; v_gene: TRBV4-2; CDR3aa: ASSPRTGLADTQY
j_gene: TRBJ2-7; v_gene: TRBV13; CDR3aa: ASSSTVYEQY
j_gene: TRBJ1-6; v_gene: TRBV11-2; CDR3aa: ASSQSGRNNSPLH
j_gene: TRBJ1-5; v_gene: TRBV19; CDR3aa: ASSMTGTGNQPQH
j_gene: TRBJ1-5; v_gene: TRBV28; CDR3aa: ASSRQGTQPQH
j_gene: TRBJ1-1; v_gene: TRBV19; CDR3aa: ASSIGNDRGPMNTEAF
j_gene: TRBJ2-2; v_gene: TRBV6-4; CDR3aa: ASSPSTGGGNTGELF
j_gene: TRBJ1-5; v_gene: TRBV6-1; CDR3aa: ASSGTGSYSNQPQH
j_gene: TRBJ1-1; v_gene: TRBV19; CDR3aa: ASSGQAWDTEAF
j_gene: TRBJ1-1; v_gene: TRBV30; CDR3aa: AWSVRLGALGTEAF
j_gene: TRBJ2-2; v_gene: TRBV29-1; CDR3aa: SAANSAGWAPGELF
j_gene: TRBJ1-3; v_gene: TRBV3-1/TRBV3-2; CDR3aa: ASSQDTSSGNTIY
j_gene: TRBJ1-6; v_gene: TRBV5-1; CDR3aa: ASSPTEGGNSPLH
j_gene: TRBJ1-4; v_gene: TRBV12-3/TRBV12-4; CDR3aa: ASSFGTVEKLF
j_gene: TRBJ2-2; v_gene: TRBV24-1; CDR3aa: ASSIGPPTGELF
j_gene: TRBJ2-7; v_gene: TRBV29-1; CDR3aa: SVAGRPGKTYEQY
j_gene: TRBJ1-4; v_gene: TRBV6-2/TRBV6-3; CDR3aa: ASSYHTLRTSTNEKLF
j_gene: TRBJ2-7; v_gene: TRBV2; CDR3aa: ASSSQGHEQY
j_gene: TRBJ1-2; v_gene: TRBV10-3; CDR3aa: AIKRDRAAGNYGYT
j_gene: TRBJ2-1; v_gene: TRBV20-1; CDR3aa: SAKQVNEQF
j_gene: TRBJ2-2; v_gene: TRBV11-2; CDR3aa: ASSLNGRTGELF
j_gene: TRBJ2-2; v_gene: TRBV29-1; CDR3aa: SVRPQGAANTGELF
j_gene: TRBJ2-3; v_gene: TRBV29-1; CDR3aa: SVATGVVEFGTDTQY